This TCR beta chain was observed in a study of response to subunit inactivated influenza vaccine (dated by TCRdb to the late 2010s). Context from the whole study: Deep quantitative T cell receptor repertoire profiling was used in the study to track responses to a trivalent subunit inactivated influenza vaccine. Findings and caveats that apply to the study as a whole: It was suggested by the authors that each seasonal influenza vaccination may recruit only a limited number of new T cells.

This clonotype came up a few times. The specificity of this receptor is unknown. No base qualities exist here, and no much larger clone lies one base off it. CDR3 length: 16 amino acids, cysteine to phenylalanine. The retained sequence is limited to the CDR3, 48 bases, with the frame set at the first base. V is shortened by 0 bases, J by 3 bases, and the region joining them spans 14 bases. Looking up the germline V gene yields CDR1 MDHEN and CDR2 SYDVKM. Library prep was done by RT-PCR. Sequencer: Illumina HiSeq 2500. TCRdb redid the processing of the public reads, applying fastp at Q25 and MiXCR, and retained in-frame beta chains. All rows with the same CDR3 protein become a single entry with the most common DNA and genes. The sample table holds over 800,000 distinct CDR3 sequences, of which around 20% were seen once. Clones ranked in the top ten supply roughly 10% of the sample.

The receptor was isolated from a man aged 50-60 years who received an inactivated influenza vaccine. Donor details come from another sample of the same person, matched by shared clones. Sequencing used PBMCs from blood, obtained approximately 5 days after vaccination. The rearrangement combines TRBV28 with TRBJ1-1; D gene: possibly TRBD1, on 5 matching bases. CDR3 reads: CASSLWLGPGDTEAFF. The DNA sequence reads TGTGCCAGCAGTTTATGGCTAGGCCCGGGGGACACTGAAGCTTTCTTT.